The 29 T cell receptor beta chains in this list originate from one sample, sequenced in a study of cytomegalovirus exposure and HLA in healthy donors. Researchers ran the PCR with 60 Vbeta and 13 Jbeta primers. TCRdb's copy holds only in-frame clones and misses some; the assay was immunoSEQ multiplex PCR. Among around 150,000 clones listed, around nine tenths were seen once. Sequencing was performed on PBMCs. Receptor source: a young woman in good health and CMV-seronegative.

V gene TRBV30 combines with J gene TRBJ2-1, with 9 positions matching TRBD1. Trimming cost V 2 bases and J 5 bases; bases outside gene matches: 7. This CDR3 comprises 15 residues. The germline V gene encodes CDR1 GTSNPN and CDR2 SVGIG (reference sequence). CDR3 in amino acids: CAWSRGQGRNNEQFF. The CDR3 DNA reads TGTGCCTGGAGTAGGGGACAGGGAAGGAACAATGAGCAGTTCTTC.

The CDR3 spells CASSLSRGSGEYYGYTF. For the CDR3, the DNA is TGTGCCAGCAGCTTATCCAGGGGGTCTGGTGAATACTATGGCTACACCTTC. The gene calls are TRBV9 and TRBJ1-2; 7 nucleotides match TRBD1. Germline values: CDR1 SGDLS, CDR2 YYNGEE. The CDR3 is 17 residues long. J gave up 3 bases and V 4 bases, and 15 bases lay outside the gene matches.

The rearrangement links TRBV2 to TRBJ1-5; D gene unclear. Trimming pared 0 bases from V and 10 bases from J, leaving 13 bases between. The CDR3 covers 14 residues. Germline values: CDR1 SNHLY, CDR2 FYNNEI. This CDR3 reads CASSEAAPKNPQHF. The CDR3 DNA is TGTGCCAGCAGTGAAGCAGCCCCTAAGAACCCCCAGCATTTT.

The chain links TRBV6-5 to TRBJ1-1; D may be TRBD1 (5 bases). CDR1 and CDR2 from the germline V gene are MNHEY and SVGAGI. The CDR3 totals 15 residues. With 2 bases removed from V and 1 base from J, the gap between germline ends came to 11 bases. CDR3 protein: CASSYKTEPNTEAFF. CDR3 bases: TGTGCCAGCAGTTACAAGACAGAACCGAACACTGAAGCTTTCTTT.

The sample holds a few counts of this clone. The chain joins TRBV6-5 to TRBJ1-6; D gene unclear. Germline CDR1 reads MNHEY; CDR2 reads SVGAGI. The CDR3 runs to 15 residues. The ends were cut back, 6 bases at V and 7 bases at J, with 16 bases in the middle. CDR3 amino acids: CASRSLGGRNSPLHF. DNA for the CDR3: TGTGCCAGCAGGTCCCTGGGAGGCCGAAATTCACCCCTCCACTTT.

The CDR3 nucleotides are TGTGCCAGTAGAAGCGCAGGGGGAGGTAACACTGAAGCTTTCTTT. Translating gives CASRSAGGGNTEAFF. V usage is TRBV19 and J usage is TRBJ1-1, with 7 bases identical to TRBD1. Germline CDR1 LNHDA, CDR2 SQIVND (reference sequence). V shed 6 bases, J shed 2 bases, and the junction held 9 bases outside the gene matches. CDR3 length: 15 residues.

As concerns this clone: The sample holds other DNA sequences that translate to the same CDR3. V and J are TRBV5-1 and TRBJ1-1; perhaps TRBD1 as D (6 bases). The CDR3 covers 13 residues. Trimming took 0 bases from V and 4 from J, leaving 7 bases between them. Germline CDR1 and CDR2: SGHRS and YFSETQ. This chain's CDR3 is CASSLAQGTEAFF. The CDR3 region has the DNA TGCGCCAGCAGCTTGGCACAGGGCACTGAAGCTTTCTTT.

The chain couples TRBV9 to TRBJ2-2; the match to TRBD2 covers 12 bases. Germline lookup yields CDR1 SGDLS and CDR2 YYNGEE. V dropped 4 bases and J dropped 0; count of bases not matched to a gene: 7. CDR3 length: 18 amino acids. CDR3 sequence (DNA): TGTGCCAGCAGCCCTACTAGCGGGGGGTTCGCGAACACCGGGGAGCTGTTTTTT. It codes for CASSPTSGGFANTGELFF.

V gene TRBV28 combines with J gene TRBJ1-3, with a tentative D call TRBD1 (5 bases). Germline CDR1 is MDHEN and CDR2 is SYDVKM. V was shortened by 3 bases and J by 3 bases, with 12 bases between the two germline ends. The CDR3 totals 15 residues. CDR3 sequence (DNA): TGTGCCAGCAGTTTCCGCGGGGGTTATGGAAACACCATATATTTT. This gives the protein CASSFRGGYGNTIYF.

V is TRBV2 and J is TRBJ1-1; unclear D gene. This CDR3 is built from 16 residues. Germline CDR1 reads SNHLY; CDR2 reads FYNNEI. V lost 4 bases, J lost 1 base, and 16 bases lay in between. The CDR3 nucleotides read TGTGCCAGCAGTGGGTGGGAGTGGGCGGGGAACACTGAAGCTTTCTTT. It codes for CASSGWEWAGNTEAFF.

This clone has only one observation. Here the CDR3 reads CASSPTSGGYYEQYF. In DNA, the CDR3 is TGTGCCAGCAGCCCTACTAGCGGGGGGTATTACGAGCAGTACTTC. J is TRBJ2-7 and V is TRBV7-2; 12 nucleotides line up with TRBD2. J lost 4 bases, V lost 5 bases, and 6 bases had no gene match. CDR3 length: 15 residues. Germline CDR1 and CDR2: SGHTA and FQGNSA.

The chain is built from TRBV23-1 and TRBJ1-3; D unclear. TRBV23-1 has ORF status, its function being uncertain. The CDR3 has 16 amino acids. V was clipped by 0 bases and J by 3 bases, with 12 bases between them. The CDR3 region is CASSQSSGRVGNTIYF. In DNA, the CDR3 is TGCGCCAGCAGTCAATCGTCGGGGAGGGTTGGAAACACCATATATTTT.

A word on this clone: This specimen includes other DNA sequences encoding the same CDR3. V usage is TRBV5-1 and J usage is TRBJ1-2; the match to TRBD1 covers 7 bases. Unmatched junction bases numbered 5, after V lost 4 bases and J lost 2 bases. The CDR3 is 14 residues long. CDR1 is SGHRS and CDR2 is YFSETQ in the germline V gene. Here the CDR3 reads CASSPTTGNYGYTF. CDR3 sequence (DNA): TGCGCCAGCAGCCCCACGACAGGGAACTATGGCTACACCTTC.

The chain couples TRBV6-6 to TRBJ1-1, with 7 bases identical to TRBD1. Per the germline V gene, CDR1 is MNHNY and CDR2 is SVGAGI (reference sequence). V was pared by 3 bases and J by 3 bases, with 10 bases of the junction left unmatched. CDR3 size: 16 residues. The CDR3 here is CASSYSFRGRDTEAFF. Written as DNA, the CDR3 is TGTGCCAGCAGTTATTCATTCAGGGGGAGAGACACTGAAGCTTTCTTT.

The V gene is TRBV6-1, the J gene TRBJ2-5; 10 nucleotides align to TRBD2. The J call is in doubt because the DNA end fits TRBJ2-7 better. CDR1 MNHNS and CDR2 SASEGT come from the germline V gene. The CDR3 contains 15 residues. CDR3 sequence: CASTGGASGSHEQYF. The CDR3 bases are TGTGCCAGCACTGGGGGGGCTAGCGGGAGTCACGAGCAGTACTTC.

The V gene is TRBV19, the J gene TRBJ2-3, with 9 bases identical to TRBD2. Germline CDR1 is LNHDA and CDR2 is SQIVND (reference sequence). Trimming cost V 4 bases and J 7 bases; bases outside gene matches: 12. This CDR3 has 16 amino acids. The CDR3, as DNA: TGTGCCAGTAGTACAGCGGGAGGTCTTTACGTGAATACGCAGTATTTT. Translated: CASSTAGGLYVNTQYF.

The chain combines TRBV11-1 with TRBJ2-7; the D gene is possibly TRBD1 (5 bases). V gave up 4 bases and J gave up 5 bases, with 9 bases separating them. This CDR3 contains 12 residues. Germline V gene lookup returns CDR1 SGHAT and CDR2 FQDESV (reference sequence). This CDR3 reads CASSSDSHEQYF. DNA of the CDR3: TGTGCCAGCAGCTCCGACAGCCACGAGCAGTACTTC.

The chain joins TRBV28 to TRBJ2-3, with D tentatively TRBD2 (5 bases). V was clipped by 6 bases and J by 0 bases, with 13 bases between them. Germline CDR1 reads MDHEN; CDR2 reads SYDVKM. This CDR3 is built from 15 residues. In nucleotides, the CDR3 is TGTGCCAGCAGCGAAGCGGTGGAGAGCACAGATACGCAGTATTTT. Protein: CASSEAVESTDTQYF.

This chain links TRBV6-6 with TRBJ1-2, with D maybe TRBD1 (6 bases). The CDR3 contains 14 residues. V was trimmed by 6 bases and J by 3 bases, leaving 14 bases between them. Germline V CDR1 and CDR2: MNHNY, SVGAGI (reference sequence). In DNA form, the CDR3 reads TGTGCCAGCAGCCTTACAGGGAGCGACTATGGCTACACCTTC. It codes for CASSLTGSDYGYTF.

CDR3 sequence: CASRDQGNTEAFF. CDR3 DNA: TGTGCCAGCAGGGACCAGGGGAACACTGAAGCTTTCTTT. J is TRBJ1-1 and V is TRBV27; D possibly corresponds to TRBD1 (5 bases). The germline V gene encodes CDR1 MNHEY and CDR2 SMNVEV (reference sequence). The CDR3 spans 13 residues. The V and J ends lost 6 bases and 1 base respectively, with 9 bases between them.

This chain joins TRBV9 and TRBJ2-6; 7 positions agree with TRBD1. The CDR3 extends over 18 amino acids. Trimming removed 0 bases from V and 0 bases from J; junction bases left unmatched: 6. The germline V gene encodes CDR1 SGDLS and CDR2 YYNGEE. The CDR3 sequence: CASSVGHRGSSGANVLTF. CDR3 DNA: TGTGCCAGCAGCGTAGGGCACAGGGGCAGCTCTGGGGCCAACGTCCTGACTTTC.

In DNA form, the CDR3 reads TGTGCCAGCAGTGAAGCCTCCCAGATAGATACGCAGTATTTT. It encodes CASSEASQIDTQYF. The chain employs TRBV2 and TRBJ2-3; no clear D gene. Per germline, CDR1 SNHLY and CDR2 FYNNEI. The CDR3 is 14 amino acids. V lost 0 bases, J lost 5 bases, and 9 bases lay in between.

The J gene is TRBJ2-7, the V gene TRBV27; 9 bases agree with TRBD1. The germline CDR1 and CDR2 sequences are MNHEY and SMNVEV (reference sequence). The J segment lost 0 bases and the V segment lost 6 bases, leaving 0 bases of the junction unmatched. This CDR3 is 13 amino acids long. For the CDR3, the DNA is TGTGCCAGCAGGGGACAGGGCTCCTACGAGCAGTACTTC. It specifies CASRGQGSYEQYF.

Here the CDR3 DNA reads TGTGCCAGCAGTTCGCGCCCGGACAGCCAAGCTTTCTTT. Its translation is CASSSRPDSQAFF. This sequence joins TRBV28 and TRBJ1-1, with a tentative D call TRBD1 (6 bases). With 4 bases removed from V and 9 bases from J, the gap between germline ends came to 15 bases. CDR1 MDHEN and CDR2 SYDVKM come from the germline V gene. The CDR3 has 13 residues.

The rearrangement uses TRBV27 and TRBJ1-1; no reliable D call. The CDR3 runs to 14 residues. Per germline, CDR1 MNHEY and CDR2 SMNVEV (reference sequence). With 4 bases removed from V and 4 bases from J, the gap between germline ends came to 13 bases. CDR3 sequence reads: CASSSGRGATEAFF. In DNA form, the CDR3 reads TGTGCCAGCAGTTCCGGGCGGGGTGCCACTGAAGCTTTCTTT.

This sequence joins TRBV5-1 and TRBJ1-1, with D tentatively TRBD1 (6 bases). CDR3 length: 14 residues. V dropped 0 bases and J dropped 10 bases, with 16 bases sitting between them. The germline gives CDR1 SGHRS, CDR2 YFSETQ. The DNA for the CDR3 is TGCGCCAGCAGCTTGGCCGTTGGGGGCGGGAGAGCTTTCTTT. It encodes CASSLAVGGGRAFF.

The gene calls are TRBV5-8 and TRBJ2-1; 13 bases match TRBD2. The CDR3 runs to 18 residues. V gave up 0 bases and J gave up 9 bases; unmatched junction bases: 12. CDR1 is SGHTS, CDR2 YDEGEE, per germline. CDR3 in DNA: TGTGCCAGCAGCTTGGTTCGGACTAGCGGGAGACAGTCGGGTGAGCAGTTCTTC. Amino acids: CASSLVRTSGRQSGEQFF.

The chain combines TRBV27 with TRBJ1-5; possibly TRBD1 for D (5 bases). Germline loops: CDR1 MNHEY, CDR2 SMNVEV (reference sequence). The V end lost 6 bases, the J end lost 0 bases, and 12 bases lay between the germline ends. The CDR3 sequence is 15 residues long. CDR3 region: CASREGAYSNQPQHF. The CDR3 nucleotides are TGTGCCAGCAGAGAAGGGGCGTATAGCAATCAGCCCCAGCATTTT.

V usage is TRBV2 and J usage is TRBJ2-7, with 9 bases that match TRBD2. This CDR3 contains 15 residues. V lost 2 bases, J lost 1 base, and 3 bases stayed unmatched. Germline V lookup: CDR1 SNHLY, CDR2 FYNNEI. The CDR3 region is CASSERLAGSYEQYF. The CDR3 region has the DNA TGTGCCAGCAGTGAACGTCTAGCGGGGTCCTACGAGCAGTACTTC.